What follows are 2 T cell receptor beta chains derived from one specimen sequenced in a study of shared clonotypes between healthy human individuals. The assay was immunoSEQ multiplex PCR, and TCRdb's table has in-frame clones only and misses some. The sample has about 590,000 clones, roughly 96% seen once. Naive CD8 cells comprised CD45RO-negative, CCR7-positively selected cells, excluding terminally differentiated effector memory CD45RA+ cells. Sequenced: naive CD8+ T cells sorted from blood. The receptors were sampled from a woman aged 25 to 45 in good health.

J is TRBJ2-7 and V is TRBV29-1; tentatively, D is TRBD2 (5 bases). The CDR3 has 12 residues. Germline V CDR1 and CDR2: SQVTM, ANQGSEA. The V and J ends lost 7 bases and 4 bases respectively, with 14 bases between them. CDR3 protein: CSAREGRYEQYF. CDR3 nucleotide sequence: TGCAGCGCCCGGGAAGGAAGGTACGAGCAGTACTTC.

The chain joins TRBV9 to TRBJ2-1, with 9 bases that match TRBD2. CDR1 is SGDLS and CDR2 is YYNGEE in the germline V gene. The CDR3 totals 16 residues. The V gene end was trimmed by 0 bases and the J gene end by 5 bases; junction bases not matched to a gene: 6. In DNA form, the CDR3 reads TGTGCCAGCAGCGTAGAGGCGGGAGGGTGGAACAATGAGCAGTTCTTC. This encodes CASSVEAGGWNNEQFF. Together with reference TRBV9 and TRBJ2-1, the CDR3 gives the full variable domain: DSGVTQTPKHLITATGQRVTLRCSPRSGDLSVYWYQQSLDQGLQFLIQYYNGEERAKGNILERFSAQQFPDLHSELNLSSLELGDSALYFCASSVEAGGWNNEQFFGPGTRLTVL.